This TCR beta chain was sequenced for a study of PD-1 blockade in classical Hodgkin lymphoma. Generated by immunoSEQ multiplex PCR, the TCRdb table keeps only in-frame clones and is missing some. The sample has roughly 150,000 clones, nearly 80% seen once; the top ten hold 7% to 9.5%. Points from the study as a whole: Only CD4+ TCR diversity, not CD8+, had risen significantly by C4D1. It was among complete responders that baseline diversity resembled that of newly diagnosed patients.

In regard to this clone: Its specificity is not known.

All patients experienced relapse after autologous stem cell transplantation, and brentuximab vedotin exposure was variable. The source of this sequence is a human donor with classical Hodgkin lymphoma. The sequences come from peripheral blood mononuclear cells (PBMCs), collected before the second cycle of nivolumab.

CDR3 coding DNA: TGTGCCAGCAGCTCCTTCTCCAATGAGCAGTTCTTC. This gives the protein CASSSFSNEQFF. The chain is built from TRBV7-3 and TRBJ2-1; D call uncertain. This CDR3 comprises 12 residues. Germline CDR1 and CDR2: SGHTA and FQGTGA. V lost 4 bases, J lost 6 bases, and 7 bases lay in between.